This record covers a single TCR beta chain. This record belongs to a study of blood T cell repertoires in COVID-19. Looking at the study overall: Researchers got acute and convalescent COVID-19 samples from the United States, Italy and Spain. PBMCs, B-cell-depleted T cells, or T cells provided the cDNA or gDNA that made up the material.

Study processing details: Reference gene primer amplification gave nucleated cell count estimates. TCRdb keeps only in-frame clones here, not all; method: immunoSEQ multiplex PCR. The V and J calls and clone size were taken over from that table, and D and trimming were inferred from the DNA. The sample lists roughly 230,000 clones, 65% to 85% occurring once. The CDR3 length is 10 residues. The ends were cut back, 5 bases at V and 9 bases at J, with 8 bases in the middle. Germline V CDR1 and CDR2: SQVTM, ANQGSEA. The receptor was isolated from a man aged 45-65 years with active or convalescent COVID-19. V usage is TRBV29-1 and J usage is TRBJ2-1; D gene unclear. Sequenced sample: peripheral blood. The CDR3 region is CSVFSGEQFF. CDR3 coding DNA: TGCAGCGTTTTTTCCGGTGAGCAGTTCTTC.